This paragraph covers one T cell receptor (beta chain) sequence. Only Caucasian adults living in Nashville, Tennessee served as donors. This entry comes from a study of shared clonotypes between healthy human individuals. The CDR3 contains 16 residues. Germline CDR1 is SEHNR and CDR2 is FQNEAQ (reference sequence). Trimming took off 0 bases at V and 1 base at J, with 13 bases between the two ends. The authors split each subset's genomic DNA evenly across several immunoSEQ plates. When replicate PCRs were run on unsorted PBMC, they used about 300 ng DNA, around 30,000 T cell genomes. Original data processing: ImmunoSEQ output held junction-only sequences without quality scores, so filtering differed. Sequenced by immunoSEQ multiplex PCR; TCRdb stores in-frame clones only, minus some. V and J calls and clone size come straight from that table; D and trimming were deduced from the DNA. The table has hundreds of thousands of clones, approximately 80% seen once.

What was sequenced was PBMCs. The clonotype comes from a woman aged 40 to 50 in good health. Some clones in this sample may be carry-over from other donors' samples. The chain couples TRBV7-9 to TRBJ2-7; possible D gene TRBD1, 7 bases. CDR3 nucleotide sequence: TGTGCCAGCAGCTTAGCGGGCAGGGGGGATTCCTACGAGCAGTACTTC. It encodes CASSLAGRGDSYEQYF.